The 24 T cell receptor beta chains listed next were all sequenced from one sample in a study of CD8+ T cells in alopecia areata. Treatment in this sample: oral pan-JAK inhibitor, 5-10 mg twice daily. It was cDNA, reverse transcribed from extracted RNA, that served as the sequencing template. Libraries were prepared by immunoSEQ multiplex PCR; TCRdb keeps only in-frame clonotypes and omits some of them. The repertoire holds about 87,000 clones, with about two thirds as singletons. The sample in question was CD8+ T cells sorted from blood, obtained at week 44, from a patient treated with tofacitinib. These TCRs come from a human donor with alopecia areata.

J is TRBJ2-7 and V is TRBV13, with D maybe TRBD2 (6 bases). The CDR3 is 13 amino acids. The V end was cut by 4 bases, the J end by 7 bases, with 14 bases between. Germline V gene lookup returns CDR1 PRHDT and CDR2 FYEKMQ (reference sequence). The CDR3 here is CASSSVAGREQYF. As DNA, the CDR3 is TGTGCCAGCAGCTCCGTGGCGGGGCGGGAGCAGTACTTC.

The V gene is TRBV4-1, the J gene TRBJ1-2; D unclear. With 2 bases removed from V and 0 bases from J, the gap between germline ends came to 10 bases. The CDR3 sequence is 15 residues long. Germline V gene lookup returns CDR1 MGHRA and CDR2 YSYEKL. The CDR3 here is CASSQPGWTNYGYTF. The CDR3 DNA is TGCGCCAGCAGCCAACCGGGGTGGACTAACTATGGCTACACCTTC.

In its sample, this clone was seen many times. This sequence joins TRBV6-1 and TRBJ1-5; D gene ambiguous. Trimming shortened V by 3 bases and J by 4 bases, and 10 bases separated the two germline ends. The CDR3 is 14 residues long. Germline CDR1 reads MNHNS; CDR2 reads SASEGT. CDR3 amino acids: CASSEWDENQPQHF. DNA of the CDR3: TGTGCCAGCAGTGAGTGGGATGAGAATCAGCCCCAGCATTTT.

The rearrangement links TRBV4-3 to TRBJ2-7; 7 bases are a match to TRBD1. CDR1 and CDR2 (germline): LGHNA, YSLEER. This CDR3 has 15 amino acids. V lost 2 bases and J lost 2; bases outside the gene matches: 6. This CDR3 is CASSQSRGSAYEQYF. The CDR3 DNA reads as TGCGCCAGCAGCCAAAGCAGGGGGTCAGCCTACGAGCAGTACTTC.

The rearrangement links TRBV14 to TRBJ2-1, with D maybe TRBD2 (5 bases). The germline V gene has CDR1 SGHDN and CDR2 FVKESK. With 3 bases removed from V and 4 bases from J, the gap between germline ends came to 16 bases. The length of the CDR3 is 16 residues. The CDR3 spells CASSHSSGGFYNEQFF. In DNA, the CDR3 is TGTGCCAGCAGCCACTCCTCCGGAGGCTTTTACAATGAGCAGTTCTTC.

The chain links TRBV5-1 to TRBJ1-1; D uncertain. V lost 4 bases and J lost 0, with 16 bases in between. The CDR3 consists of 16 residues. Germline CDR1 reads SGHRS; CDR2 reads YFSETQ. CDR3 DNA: TGCGCCAGCAGCCCCGCTGGGTACCAAATGAACACTGAAGCTTTCTTT. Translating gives CASSPAGYQMNTEAFF. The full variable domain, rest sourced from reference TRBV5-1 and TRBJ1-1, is KAGVTQTPRYLIKTRGQQVTLSCSPISGHRSVSWYQQTPGQGLQFLFEYFSETQRNKGNFPGRFSGRQFSNSRSEMNVSTLELGDSALYLCASSPAGYQMNTEAFFGQGTRLTVV.

DNA for the CDR3: TGTGCCAGCAGTTTACGACAGGGGGAGAAGCCCCAGCATTTT. This encodes CASSLRQGEKPQHF. This chain links TRBV27 with TRBJ1-5, with 9 nucleotides matching TRBD1. J lost 8 bases, V lost 2 bases, and 4 bases had no gene match. CDR3 size: 14 residues. Germline V CDR1 and CDR2: MNHEY, SMNVEV (reference sequence).

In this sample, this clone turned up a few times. CDR3 protein: CASRRLAGGTDTQYF. CDR3 nucleotides: TGTGCCAGCAGGAGACTAGCGGGGGGCACAGATACGCAGTATTTT. The J gene is TRBJ2-3, the V gene TRBV6-1, with 12 bases lining up with TRBD2. V shed 6 bases, J shed 1 base, and the junction held 2 bases outside the gene matches. Germline assignment: CDR1 MNHNS and CDR2 SASEGT. The length of the CDR3 is 15 residues.

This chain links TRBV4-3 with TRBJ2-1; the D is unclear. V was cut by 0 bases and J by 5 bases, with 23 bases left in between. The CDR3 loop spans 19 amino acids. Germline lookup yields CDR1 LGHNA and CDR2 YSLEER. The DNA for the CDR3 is TGCGCCAGCAGCCAAGAAAATCTAATTCCCCGGACCCCCAACAATGAGCAGTTCTTC. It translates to CASSQENLIPRTPNNEQFF.

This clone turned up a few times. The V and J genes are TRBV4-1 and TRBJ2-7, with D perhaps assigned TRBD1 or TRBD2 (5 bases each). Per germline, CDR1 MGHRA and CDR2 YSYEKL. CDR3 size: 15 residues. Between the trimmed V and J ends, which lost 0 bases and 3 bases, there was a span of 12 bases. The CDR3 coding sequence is TGCGCCAGCAGCCAAGAAAAGATGGGGGACTACGAGCAGTACTTC. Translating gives CASSQEKMGDYEQYF.

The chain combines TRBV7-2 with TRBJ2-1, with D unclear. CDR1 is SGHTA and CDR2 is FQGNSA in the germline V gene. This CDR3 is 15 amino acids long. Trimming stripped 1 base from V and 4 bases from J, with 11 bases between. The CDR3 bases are TGTGCCAGCAGCTTAGGCAACCCAGGATACAATGAGCAGTTCTTC. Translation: CASSLGNPGYNEQFF.

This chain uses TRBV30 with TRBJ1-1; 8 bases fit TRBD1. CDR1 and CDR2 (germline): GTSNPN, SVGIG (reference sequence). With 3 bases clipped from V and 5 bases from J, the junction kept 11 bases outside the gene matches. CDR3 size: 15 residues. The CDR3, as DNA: TGTGCCTGGAGCGAAGACAGGGGTGTTGGGACTGAAGCTTTCTTT. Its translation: CAWSEDRGVGTEAFF.

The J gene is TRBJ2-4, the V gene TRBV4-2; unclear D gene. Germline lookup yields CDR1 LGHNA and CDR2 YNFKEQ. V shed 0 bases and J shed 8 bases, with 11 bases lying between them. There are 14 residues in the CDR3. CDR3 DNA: TGTGCCAGCAGCCAAGAACAGAAGTTTGACATTCAGTACTTC. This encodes CASSQEQKFDIQYF.

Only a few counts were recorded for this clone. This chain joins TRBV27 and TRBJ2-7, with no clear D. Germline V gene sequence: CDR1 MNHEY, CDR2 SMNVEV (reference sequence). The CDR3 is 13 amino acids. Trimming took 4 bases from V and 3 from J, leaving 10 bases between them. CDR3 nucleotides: TGTGCCAGCAGTTCTACATATAACTACGAGCAGTACTTC. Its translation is CASSSTYNYEQYF.

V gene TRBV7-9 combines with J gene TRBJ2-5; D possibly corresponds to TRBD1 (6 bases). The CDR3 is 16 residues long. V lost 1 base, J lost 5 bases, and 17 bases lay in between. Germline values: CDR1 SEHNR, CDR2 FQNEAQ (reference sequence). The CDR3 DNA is TGTGCCAGCAGCTTAGTCGACGGGACATGGGGGGAGACCCAGTACTTC. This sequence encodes CASSLVDGTWGETQYF.

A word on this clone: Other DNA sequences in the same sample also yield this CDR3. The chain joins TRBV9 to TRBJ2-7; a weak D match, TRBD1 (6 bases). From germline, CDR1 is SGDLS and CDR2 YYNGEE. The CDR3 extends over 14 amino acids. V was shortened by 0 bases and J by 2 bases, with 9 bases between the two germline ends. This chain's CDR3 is CASSVGQVPYEQYF. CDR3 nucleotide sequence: TGTGCCAGCAGCGTAGGACAGGTCCCCTACGAGCAGTACTTC.

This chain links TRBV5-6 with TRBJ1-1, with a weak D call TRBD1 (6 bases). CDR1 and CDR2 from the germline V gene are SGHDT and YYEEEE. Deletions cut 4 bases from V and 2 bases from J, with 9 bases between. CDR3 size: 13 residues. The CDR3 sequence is CASSLDRNTEAFF. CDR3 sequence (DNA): TGTGCCAGCAGCCTGGACAGAAACACTGAAGCTTTCTTT.

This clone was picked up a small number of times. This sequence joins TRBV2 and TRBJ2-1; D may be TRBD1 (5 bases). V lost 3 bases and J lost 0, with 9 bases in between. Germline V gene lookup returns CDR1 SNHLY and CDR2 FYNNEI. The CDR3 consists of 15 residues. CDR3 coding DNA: TGTGCCAGCAGTGAGACAGACCGCTCCTACAATGAGCAGTTCTTC. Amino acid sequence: CASSETDRSYNEQFF.

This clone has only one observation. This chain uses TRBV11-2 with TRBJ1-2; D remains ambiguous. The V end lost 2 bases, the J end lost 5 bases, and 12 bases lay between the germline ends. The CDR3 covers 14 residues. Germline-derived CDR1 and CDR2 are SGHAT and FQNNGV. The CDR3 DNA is TGTGCCAGCAGCTTAATGTTGGCAGATTATGGCTACACCTTC. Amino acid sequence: CASSLMLADYGYTF.

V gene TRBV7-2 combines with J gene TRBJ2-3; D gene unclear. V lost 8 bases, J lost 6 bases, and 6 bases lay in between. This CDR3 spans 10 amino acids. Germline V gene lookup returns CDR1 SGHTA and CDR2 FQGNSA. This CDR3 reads CASLADTQYF. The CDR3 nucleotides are TGTGCCAGCCTGGCGGATACGCAGTATTTT.

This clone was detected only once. CDR3 loop: CASSQVGTSGGSGETQYF. The CDR3 DNA reads TGCGCCAGCAGCCAAGTAGGGACTAGCGGCGGGTCTGGAGAGACCCAGTACTTC. The genes are TRBV4-3 and TRBJ2-5; 11 bases fit TRBD2. Germline V gene data show CDR1 as LGHNA and CDR2 as YSLEER. CDR3 size: 18 residues. V shed 1 base, J shed 4 bases, and the junction held 11 bases outside the gene matches.

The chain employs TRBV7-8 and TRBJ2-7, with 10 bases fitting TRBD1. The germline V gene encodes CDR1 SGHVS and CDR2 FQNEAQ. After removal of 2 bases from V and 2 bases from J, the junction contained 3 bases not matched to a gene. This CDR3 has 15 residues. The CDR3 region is CASSLPGQGTYEQYF. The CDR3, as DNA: TGTGCCAGCAGCTTACCGGGACAGGGGACCTACGAGCAGTACTTC.

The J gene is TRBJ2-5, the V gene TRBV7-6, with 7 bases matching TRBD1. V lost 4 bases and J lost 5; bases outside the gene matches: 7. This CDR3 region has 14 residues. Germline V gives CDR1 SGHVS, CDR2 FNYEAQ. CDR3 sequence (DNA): TGTGCCAGCAGCTCGACAGGGAATAGGGAGACCCAGTACTTC. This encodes CASSSTGNRETQYF.

CDR3 region: CASSASDRSPFNEQFF. The CDR3 DNA reads TGTGCCAGCAGCGCCTCTGACAGGAGCCCCTTTAATGAGCAGTTCTTC. The V gene is TRBV9, the J gene TRBJ2-1, with D maybe TRBD1 (6 bases). From germline, CDR1 is SGDLS and CDR2 YYNGEE. The CDR3 is made up of 16 amino acids. Trimming took off 3 bases at V and 7 bases at J, with 20 bases between the two ends.